The source of this T cell receptor beta chain is a study of identical twins (TCRdb year 2016). With respect to the entire study: The study deep-sequenced TCR alpha and beta repertoires from monozygotic twins, unrelated adults of various ages and cord blood to test whether fetal clonotypes persist. Replicate twin experiments were performed at different times using different library preparation protocols to rule out contamination. The research as a whole found: In monozygotic twins, out-of-frame TCR alpha sharing was systematically underestimated by recombination models, although the models agreed with sharing between unrelated individuals. Fewer insertions were carried by abundant cord blood beta clonotypes; a weaker similar trend was observed in young adult naive repertoires, while no such trend was observed in memory repertoires. Because the same donors could not be followed over many years, conclusions were based on cross-sectional statistical analysis. Zero-insertion analyses could be partly confounded by invariant T cells such as MAIT and iNKT, though diverse VJ usage argued against such confounding for most clonotypes. Compared with coincidental sharing between unrelated individuals, out-of-frame TCR alpha sequences shared between twins showed an excess of sequences with low generation probability. Excess twin sharing in beta out-of-frame sequences was weaker because fewer shared sequences lowered the signal-to-noise ratio.

The library was built by means of 5' RACE. The instrument was an Illumina HiSeq 2000. A universal primer binding site was introduced by template switching, and a unique molecular identifier was present in the final cDNA, enabling accurate counting of TCR cDNA molecules. First-strand cDNA for TCR alpha and beta chains was synthesized from specific primers in the conserved constant-segment region. Each cDNA library was double barcoded, with a SMART-Mk sample barcode plus Illumina barcodes, to control for contamination. Two successive PCR steps introduced TruSeq adapter sequences along with Illumina sample barcodes. The TCR alpha and beta cDNA libraries were sequenced on the Illumina HiSeq platform using custom primers. In the source study's methods: Unique molecular identifiers were extracted from raw reads with MiGEC, and CDR3 positions were determined with MiXCR. For each individual, recombination models were inferred using an EM algorithm with the repgenHMM and IGoR tools. Shared clonotypes were analyzed with the tcR package in R, and sharing was normalized by the product of cloneset sizes. To study raw recombination free of thymic and clonal selection effects, out-of-frame nonproductive sequences were analyzed. Using fastp trimming at Q25 and MiXCR clonotype assembly, TCRdb reanalyzed the public sequencing data and kept in-frame beta chains. Each CDR3 protein appears once, grouped with its most common genes and DNA. The V and J calls reflect TCRdb's pipeline rather than the authors' work. For this sample the table gives some 230,000 distinct CDR3 sequences, of which 5.5% to 7.5% were detected only once. The ten top clones hold 13% to 15% of the sample.

This clonotype appeared a few times. Its target antigen remains unknown. A read error may account for a junction end that differs from germline. All donors were healthy Caucasians. The twin cohort consisted of three pairs of female monozygotic twins, all aged 18 to 29 years. Positive isolation kits from Invitrogen were used to isolate CD4+ and CD8+ T cell populations. The CDR3 covers 15 residues, taking in both the cysteine and the phenylalanine. Only CDR3 DNA remains: 45 bases, in frame from the first base. The germline V gene sets CDR1 to SQVTM and CDR2 to ANQGSEA. The same data also contributed to another study, on T cells expressing NK-cell markers. The second paper further reports: Three sorted T-cell subsets (CD3+CD56+NKG2C+, CD3+CD56+NKG2C- and CD3+CD56-NKG2C+) from 8 or 9 donors had their TCR beta-chain repertoires profiled. Most of the eight sequenced donors were HCMV-seropositive and one was HCMV-seronegative. In several experiments an anti-gammadeltaTCR antibody was added to restrict sorting to alphabetaTCR-expressing T cells. In 6 or 7 donors, the dominant CD3+CD56+NKG2C+ clonotypes ranked among the top 10 CD8+ clonotypes, making up about 1.0-7.0% of CD8+ T cells. Those dominant clonotypes were again the most abundant among CD3+CD56-NKG2C+ cells in several donors, at roughly 25-65%. Whether the expanded NKG2C-expressing T cell clones were specific for HCMV antigens was left unclear. The study sequenced eight donors, all healthy volunteers chosen at random: three men and five women. A commercial ELISA kit detecting HCMV-specific IgG in serum was used to determine HCMV serostatus. MIGEC was used to demultiplex reads and group the reads by UMI, and MiTCR was used to assemble and quantify clonotypes. To exclude erroneous sequences, only TCR cDNA sequences supported by at least two reads were retained. The tcR package was used for downstream repertoire analysis, with clonotypes matched between fractions based on CDR3 nucleotide sequence plus V segment. VDJmatch was used to annotate antigen specificity against VDJdb, with one amino acid substitution allowed in CDR3.

This TCR came from a woman between 18 and 30 years old in good health. The chain is made from TRBV29-1 and TRBJ2-1; TRBD2 fits 13 bases in the junction. Material: CD8+ T cells sorted from blood. Here is the DNA: TGTAGTTCCACCGGGACTAGCGGGGAGTACAATGAGCAGTTCTTC. This encodes CSSTGTSGEYNEQFF.